Presented here are 19 T cell receptor beta chains from one specimen sequenced in a study of early stage breast cancer tumors. TCRdb keeps only in-frame clones here, not all; method: immunoSEQ multiplex PCR. This sample yields about 72,000 clones, of which around 80% are seen a single time; more than 3% belongs to the top ten. Material: blood. The receptors were gathered from a person between 60 and 70 years old with breast cancer.

A word on this clone: Relative to the germline gene, one junction end is altered; a read error may explain this. The chain is built from TRBV5-3 and TRBJ1-2; D is perhaps TRBD1 (5 bases). TRBV5-3 qualifies as an ORF whose function is uncertain. The CDR3 totals 14 residues. The CDR3 DNA sequence: TGTGCCAGCAGCTTGAGGTCAGGGTTAGATGGCTACACCTTC. This gives the protein CASSLRSGLDGYTF.

This clone was detected only a few times. V is TRBV28 and J is TRBJ2-7; a possible D gene is TRBD2 (5 bases). The CDR3 is 14 residues long. The germline V gene encodes CDR1 MDHEN and CDR2 SYDVKM. The V gene lost 6 bases and the J gene lost 2 bases, with 14 bases spanning the gap. CDR3 protein: CASRPRDLPYEQYF. CDR3 nucleotides: TGTGCCAGCAGGCCCCGGGATTTACCCTACGAGCAGTACTTC. Supplemented by reference TRBV28 and TRBJ2-7, the full variable domain reads DVKVTQSSRYLVKRTGEKVFLECVQDMDHENMFWYRQDPGLGLRLIYFSYDVKMKEKGDIPEGYSVSREKKERFSLILESASTNQTSMYLCASRPRDLPYEQYFGPGTRLTVT.

The rearrangement uses TRBV2 and TRBJ2-5; 10 nucleotides match TRBD1. CDR1 and CDR2 from the germline V gene are SNHLY and FYNNEI. The CDR3 contains 16 residues. Trimming took 5 bases from V and 1 from J; bases not matched to a gene: 7. The CDR3 nucleotides read TGTGCCAGCAGTCCCGGGACAGGGGACTTCCAAGAGACCCAGTACTTC. Translating gives CASSPGTGDFQETQYF.

As to this clone: Since a much larger clone is just one base distant, this may be a read error. This rearrangement joins TRBV6-6 to TRBJ2-5; D remains unclear. V was cut by 5 bases and J by 5 bases, with 6 bases left in between. CDR3 length: 11 amino acids. Germline CDR1 MNHNY, CDR2 SVGAGI (reference sequence). CDR3: CASSSGETQYF. In DNA, the CDR3 is TGTGCCAGCAGTAGTGGGGAGACCCAGTACTTC.

CDR3: CASSLPPSNRGPGELFF. The CDR3 nucleotides read TGTGCCAGCAGCTTACCTCCGAGCAATAGAGGGCCCGGGGAGCTGTTTTTT. The rearrangement links TRBV7-9 to TRBJ2-2, with D tentatively TRBD2 (5 bases). Between the trimmed V and J ends, which lost 2 bases and 6 bases, there was a span of 19 bases. Germline V gene sequence: CDR1 SEHNR, CDR2 FQNEAQ (reference sequence). The CDR3 loop spans 17 amino acids. Full variable domain (rest looked up from reference TRBV7-9 and TRBJ2-2): DTGVSQNPRHKITKRGQNVTFRCDPISEHNRLYWYRQTLGQGPEFLTYFQNEAQLEKSRLLSDRFSAERPKGSFSTLEIQRTEQGDSAMYLCASSLPPSNRGPGELFFGEGSRLTVL.

The chain joins TRBV7-2 to TRBJ1-2, with a possible D match to TRBD1 (5 bases). Between the trimmed V and J ends, which lost 6 bases and 3 bases, there was a span of 11 bases. Germline CDR1 SGHTA, CDR2 FQGNSA. The CDR3 is 13 residues long. The CDR3 here is CASSLQVDYGYTF. DNA of the CDR3: TGTGCCAGCAGTTTACAGGTTGACTATGGCTACACCTTC.

The chain couples TRBV18 to TRBJ2-7, with D tentatively TRBD1 (7 bases). The germline V and J ends were trimmed by 2 bases and 5 bases, with 16 bases remaining between them. The V gene's germline CDR1 is KGHSH and CDR2 LQKENI. This CDR3 contains 15 residues. In DNA, the CDR3 is TGTGCCAGCTCACCAAGACAGGGAGGAGGAAACGAGCAGTACTTC. Amino acid sequence: CASSPRQGGGNEQYF.

The chain employs TRBV11-2 and TRBJ2-3; 7 bases map to TRBD2. Looked up from germline, CDR1 is SGHAT and CDR2 is FQNNGV. V lost 3 bases and J lost 2; bases outside the gene matches: 2. The CDR3 consists of 14 residues. CDR3 in DNA: TGTGCCAGCAGCTTCGGACTAGACACAGATACGCAGTATTTT. It yields the protein CASSFGLDTDTQYF.

The chain links TRBV2 to TRBJ2-6, with D unresolved. The CDR3 has 16 residues. V lost 5 bases, J lost 0 bases, and 11 bases lay in between. Per the germline V gene, CDR1 is SNHLY and CDR2 is FYNNEI. The chain's CDR3 is CASSTGLFSGANVLTF. The CDR3 nucleotides are TGTGCCAGCAGTACCGGGCTATTCTCTGGGGCCAACGTCCTGACTTTC.

This chain uses TRBV29-1 with TRBJ2-1, with D perhaps matching TRBD1 or TRBD2 (7 bases each). In germline, CDR1 is SQVTM, CDR2 ANQGSEA. Trimming shortened V by 0 bases and J by 9 bases, and 9 bases separated the two germline ends. This CDR3 has 12 amino acids. CDR3 sequence reads: CSVEDRGGEQFF. The CDR3 DNA sequence: TGCAGCGTTGAAGACAGGGGGGGTGAGCAGTTCTTC.

The chain recombines TRBV28 with TRBJ2-7; D possibly corresponds to TRBD1 (6 bases). The length of the CDR3 is 14 residues. Trimming pared 6 bases from V and 1 base from J, leaving 13 bases between. Germline CDR1 is MDHEN and CDR2 is SYDVKM. The CDR3 coding sequence is TGTGCCAGCAGGCCCCAGGGGTTATCCTACGAGCAGTACTTC. Its protein is CASRPQGLSYEQYF.

The chain links TRBV4-3 to TRBJ1-1; the D is unclear. The germline gives CDR1 LGHNA, CDR2 YSLEER. The CDR3 runs 15 residues. V dropped 0 bases and J dropped 7 bases, with 15 bases sitting between them. In DNA form, the CDR3 reads TGCGCCAGCAGCCAAGATCAAAAGCCCTTATTTGAAGCTTTCTTT. It yields the protein CASSQDQKPLFEAFF.

V and J are TRBV7-3 and TRBJ1-1; D is perhaps TRBD1 (6 bases). The V end was cut by 0 bases, the J end by 0 bases, with 8 bases between. The germline gives CDR1 SGHTA, CDR2 FQGTGA. CDR3 length equals 15 residues. The DNA for the CDR3 is TGTGCCAGCAGCTTAACAGGGGGGATGAACACTGAAGCTTTCTTT. As protein: CASSLTGGMNTEAFF.

This clone was found a few times. V gene TRBV7-8 combines with J gene TRBJ2-7, with D hard to call. Germline values: CDR1 SGHVS, CDR2 FQNEAQ. V was trimmed by 4 bases and J by 3 bases, leaving 13 bases between them. This CDR3 is built from 14 residues. Here the CDR3 DNA reads TGTGCCAGCAGCTCAACCAGGACGGGCTACGAGCAGTACTTC. This codes for CASSSTRTGYEQYF.

The chain employs TRBV29-1 and TRBJ2-7, with D perhaps matching TRBD1 (6 bases). V lost 1 base and J 5 bases, leaving 9 bases between the germline ends. This CDR3 spans 12 amino acids. Germline CDR1 SQVTM, CDR2 ANQGSEA. The CDR3 sequence: CSVEGDRNEQYF. The CDR3 DNA reads TGCAGCGTTGAAGGAGACAGGAACGAGCAGTACTTC.

The chain is built from TRBV5-1 and TRBJ2-1; 9 bases agree with TRBD2. The CDR3 is 14 residues long. The germline V gene has CDR1 SGHRS and CDR2 YFSETQ. The junction had 7 bases not matched to a gene; V was cut back by 4 bases and J by 8 bases. The CDR3 nucleotides are TGCGCCAGCAGCCCGGGACTAGCTTCGGATGAGCAGTTCTTC. This codes for CASSPGLASDEQFF.

This clone was detected only once. The chain links TRBV5-1 to TRBJ2-1, with TRBD2 identical over 8 bases. CDR3 size: 16 residues. Germline CDR1 reads SGHRS; CDR2 reads YFSETQ. V lost 7 bases, J lost 0 bases, and 9 bases stayed unmatched. The CDR3 loop is CASEPGGTVSYNEQFF. The CDR3 nucleotides read TGCGCCAGCGAGCCGGGAGGGACTGTCTCCTACAATGAGCAGTTCTTC.

The chain combines TRBV6-5 with TRBJ1-6; D ambiguous. The germline V gene encodes CDR1 MNHEY and CDR2 SVGAGI. The CDR3 runs to 14 residues. V lost 2 bases and J 9 bases, leaving 11 bases between the germline ends. CDR3 sequence (DNA): TGTGCCAGCAGTTACGGGTCTATAGGTTCACCCCTCCACTTT. As protein: CASSYGSIGSPLHF.

This chain links TRBV6-6 with TRBJ2-7; no definite D call. Looked up from germline, CDR1 is MNHNY and CDR2 is SVGAGI (reference sequence). The CDR3 runs to 15 residues. V was trimmed by 0 bases and J by 2 bases, leaving 11 bases between them. The CDR3 DNA reads as TGTGCCAGCAGTTACTCGAGCAGGAACCCCTACGAGCAGTACTTC. It encodes CASSYSSRNPYEQYF.